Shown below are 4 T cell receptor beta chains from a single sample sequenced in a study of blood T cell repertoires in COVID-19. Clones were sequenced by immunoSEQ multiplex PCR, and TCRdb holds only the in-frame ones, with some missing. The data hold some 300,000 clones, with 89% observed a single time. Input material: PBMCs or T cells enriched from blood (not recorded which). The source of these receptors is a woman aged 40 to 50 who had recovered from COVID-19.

CDR3 in DNA: TGTGCCAGCAGCTTTTCGGTCGCCTACGAGCAGTACTTC. This sequence encodes CASSFSVAYEQYF. This sequence joins TRBV7-8 and TRBJ2-7; D remains unclear. The CDR3 extends over 13 amino acids. The V end was cut by 3 bases, the J end by 2 bases, with 8 bases between. The germline V gene encodes CDR1 SGHVS and CDR2 FQNEAQ. The whole variable domain, remainder taken from reference TRBV7-8 and TRBJ2-7, is GAGVSQSPRYKVAKRGQDVALRCDPISGHVSLFWYQQALGQGPEFLTYFQNEAQLDKSGLPSDRFFAERPEGSVSTLKIQRTQQEDSAVYLCASSFSVAYEQYFGPGTRLTVT.

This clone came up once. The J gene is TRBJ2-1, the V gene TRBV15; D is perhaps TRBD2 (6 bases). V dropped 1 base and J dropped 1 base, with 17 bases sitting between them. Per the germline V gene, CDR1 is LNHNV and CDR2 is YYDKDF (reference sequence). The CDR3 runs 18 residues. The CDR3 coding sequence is TGTGCCACCAGCAGAGTTACCGGACTAAGCAGTTCCTACAATGAGCAGTTCTTC. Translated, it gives CATSRVTGLSSSYNEQFF.

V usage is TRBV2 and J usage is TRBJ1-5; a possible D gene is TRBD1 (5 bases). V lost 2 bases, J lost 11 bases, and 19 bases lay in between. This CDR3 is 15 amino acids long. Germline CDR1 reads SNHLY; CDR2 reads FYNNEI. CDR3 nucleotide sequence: TGTGCCAGCAGTGAAACAGGAGGGGTAGGTGGGTCCCAGCATTTT. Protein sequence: CASSETGGVGGSQHF.

Here the CDR3 reads CASSQVTQGATYNSPLHF. CDR3 in DNA: TGTGCCAGCAGCCAAGTTACACAGGGGGCAACCTATAATTCACCCCTCCACTTT. The chain employs TRBV4-2 and TRBJ1-6; TRBD1 matches at 9 bases. CDR3 length equals 18 residues. Germline CDR1 is LGHNA and CDR2 is YNFKEQ. With V trimmed by 1 base and J by 2 bases, 6 bases remained unmatched.